A selection of T cell receptor beta chains follows, all from one sample in a study of radiotherapy plus CTLA-4 blockade in lung cancer. Here immunoSEQ multiplex PCR was the method, and the copy in TCRdb shows in-frame clones only, minus some. In the table there are tens of thousands of clones, approximately 82% of which are singletons. Material: peripheral blood, obtained from a patient treated with radiotherapy plus ipilimumab. Receptor source: a human donor with non-small cell lung cancer that progressed on radiotherapy plus ipilimumab. The CDR3 runs from the conserved cysteine through the conserved F or W. The D gene is left open where the match is weak. Rows may omit the clone size; those that give it use once, few, many or a size class.

clone_size	v_call	d_call	j_call	cdr3_nt	cdr3_aa
.	TRBV2	.	TRBJ1-1	TGTGCCAGCAGTGAAGCGCGGGGGCCGAGATTT	CASSEARGPRF
.	TRBV6-1	.	TRBJ1-3	TGTGCCAGCAGTGAACAGGGCTCTGGAAACACCATATATTTT	CASSEQGSGNTIYF
.	TRBV9	TRBD2	TRBJ2-1	TGTGCCAGCAAAGGACTAGGTAATGGGCAGTTCTTC	CASKGLGNGQFF
.	TRBV9	TRBD1	TRBJ2-1	TGTGCCAGCAGCGTAAGTCCCATACAGGGGATCAGCTCCTACAATGAGCAGTTCTTC	CASSVSPIQGISSYNEQFF
.	TRBV9	TRBD1	TRBJ1-1	TGTGCCAGCAGCGTAGGAGGCCGACAGGGGCACACTGAAGCTTTCTTT	CASSVGGRQGHTEAFF
.	TRBV28	.	TRBJ1-6	TGTGCCAGCAGTTTCCAGCCTAGTTTAAATTCACCCCTCCACTTT	CASSFQPSLNSPLHF
.	TRBV18	.	TRBJ2-2	TGTGCCAGCTCCCCCGTTCAAGCCGGGGAGCTGTTTTTT	CASSPVQAGELFF
.	TRBV28	TRBD2	TRBJ2-3	TGTGCCAGCAGTAACCTACTAGCGGGGGTTTTCACAGATACGCAGTATTTT	CASSNLLAGVFTDTQYF
few	TRBV7-9	.	TRBJ1-5	TGTGCCAGCAGCTTGGACCACAGGCCCCAGCATTTT	CASSLDHRPQHF
.	TRBV18	TRBD2	TRBJ2-5	TGTGCCAGCTCACCGACTAGCGACCAAGAGACCCAGTACTTC	CASSPTSDQETQYF
few	TRBV4-3	.	TRBJ1-4	TGCGCCAGCAGCCAAGATCTTCAGAAGGGTGAAAAACTGTTTTTT	CASSQDLQKGEKLFF